The T cell receptor beta chain under discussion was sequenced for a study of CD8 T cells in ankylosing spondylitis. General study points: There was a TCR beta motif, made of several highly homologous variants, that appeared characteristic of ankylosing spondylitis blood. Researchers reportedly found disease-linked clones significantly enriched in matched ankylosing spondylitis synovial fluid.

Libraries for TCR beta were made by quantitative 5'-RACE with molecular barcodes. TCRdb re-called the 5' RACE reads with MiXCR, one entry per CDR3 protein. In the table there are approximately 300,000 distinct CDR3 sequences, around 8% of which are singletons. Remarks on this clonotype: Its antigen is undetermined.

Germline CDR1 MNHEY, CDR2 SMNVEV (reference sequence). V dropped 5 bases and J dropped 4; count of bases not matched to a gene: 7. This CDR3 is 14 amino acids long. J is TRBJ2-7 and V is TRBV27; 8 nucleotides agree with TRBD2. This clonotype was sampled from a male donor with ankylosing spondylitis. Sequencing input: blood, either unsorted or a sorted T cell fraction (not recorded which). The CDR3, as DNA: TGTGCCAGCAGTCCCCAGGGACTAGGTTACGAGCAGTACTTC. Protein sequence: CASSPQGLGYEQYF.